The 32 T cell receptor beta chains listed next were all sequenced from one sample in a study of response to subunit inactivated influenza vaccine. TCRdb called the RT-PCR reads again in MiXCR, with one record for every CDR3 protein. This sample yields 150,000 to 200,000 distinct CDR3 sequences, of which roughly 8.7% are seen a single time; around 9.9% belongs to the top ten. The sequencing here drew on non-naive T cells sorted from PBMCs, taken on the day of vaccination. All receptors derive from a man between 45 and 60 years old who received an inactivated influenza vaccine.

This clonotype showed up many times. V gene TRBV2 combines with J gene TRBJ2-7; the D call may be TRBD1 or TRBD2 (5 bases each). Germline V gene sequence: CDR1 SNHLY, CDR2 FYNNEI. This CDR3 is built from 14 residues. Trimming removed 6 bases from V and 9 bases from J, with 21 bases in between. CDR3 sequence reads: CASSPLLGDGGQYF. The CDR3 coding sequence is TGTGCCAGCAGCCCCTTGTTGGGGGACGGAGGGCAGTACTTC.

The rearrangement uses TRBV11-2 and TRBJ2-1; a possible D gene is TRBD2 (5 bases). Germline CDR1 is SGHAT and CDR2 is FQNNGV. The V and J ends lost 5 bases and 4 bases respectively, with 15 bases between them. The CDR3 has 15 residues. In DNA, the CDR3 is TGTGCCAGCAGCCCAGACATGACTATTTACAATGAGCAGTTCTTC. It encodes CASSPDMTIYNEQFF.

The rearrangement joins TRBV20-1 to TRBJ1-5; D is unclear. The CDR3 is 14 residues long. Germline values: CDR1 DFQATT, CDR2 SNEGSKA (reference sequence). V lost 1 base and J lost 4, with 11 bases in between. CDR3 region: CSARAPTTNQPQHF. The CDR3 region has the DNA TGCAGTGCTAGAGCGCCCACTACGAATCAGCCCCAGCATTTT.

The table lists this clonotype with a few counts. V gene TRBV10-3 combines with J gene TRBJ2-7, with 7 bases identical to TRBD2. Germline trimming cut 8 bases from V and 5 bases from J; bases unmatched to any gene: 3. The CDR3 contains 11 residues. CDR1 is ENHRY, CDR2 SYGVKD, per germline. CDR3 residues: CAIFAGDEQYF. The CDR3 DNA reads TGTGCCATCTTTGCGGGGGACGAGCAGTACTTC.

This clonotype turned up a few times. J is TRBJ2-2 and V is TRBV7-2; 8 nucleotides line up with TRBD1. CDR3 length equals 17 residues. Germline values: CDR1 SGHTA, CDR2 FQGNSA. V gave up 3 bases and J gave up 4 bases; unmatched junction bases: 10. The CDR3 is CASSFQGAIRGTGELFF. For the CDR3, the DNA is TGTGCCAGCAGCTTTCAGGGGGCTATTCGTGGCACCGGGGAGCTGTTTTTT.

This clonotype occurred a few times. This chain uses TRBV6-1 with TRBJ2-1; 7 nucleotides match TRBD1. CDR1 is MNHNS, CDR2 SASEGT, per germline. With 5 bases clipped from V and 3 bases from J, the junction kept 13 bases outside the gene matches. This CDR3 has 17 amino acids. CDR3 amino acids: CASSQRQGGLVYNEQFF. The DNA of the CDR3 is TGTGCCAGCAGTCAGCGACAGGGTGGGTTGGTCTACAATGAGCAGTTCTTC.

In its sample, this clonotype was seen a few times. This chain uses TRBV10-2 with TRBJ1-5, with 10 bases aligning to TRBD1. Per the germline V gene, CDR1 is WSHSY and CDR2 is SAAADI. Germline trimming cut 3 bases from V and 15 bases from J; bases unmatched to any gene: 8. This CDR3 has 13 residues. CDR3 amino acids: CASSESGQGEVHF. In DNA form, the CDR3 reads TGCGCCAGCAGTGAAAGCGGACAGGGGGAAGTGCATTTT.

Many counts were recorded for this clonotype. V and J are TRBV7-9 and TRBJ1-2, with D maybe TRBD1 (5 bases). In germline, CDR1 is SEHNR, CDR2 FQNEAQ (reference sequence). The V end lost 5 bases, the J end lost 7 bases, and 11 bases lay between the germline ends. The CDR3 covers 12 residues. This chain's CDR3 is CASSPQGGGYTF. The CDR3 DNA is TGTGCCAGCAGCCCCCAGGGCGGTGGCTACACCTTC.

This clonotype has more than one count but fewer than ten. The V and J genes are TRBV20-1 and TRBJ1-1, with D hard to call. In germline, CDR1 is DFQATT, CDR2 SNEGSKA (reference sequence). CDR3 length: 12 amino acids. Trimming stripped 2 bases from V and 1 base from J, with 5 bases between. This CDR3 is CSARSGNTEAFF. Written as DNA, the CDR3 is TGCAGTGCTAGATCTGGGAACACTGAAGCTTTCTTT.

The chain recombines TRBV20-1 with TRBJ2-6; 8 bases are a match to TRBD2. J was trimmed by 2 bases and V by 1 base; bases with no gene match: 10. Looked up from germline, CDR1 is DFQATT and CDR2 is SNEGSKA (reference sequence). The CDR3 contains 18 residues. The CDR3 coding sequence is TGCAGTGCTAGAGGATCGGACGGGAGGGCCGCTGGGGCCAACGTCCTGACTTTC. Amino acids: CSARGSDGRAAGANVLTF.

This clonotype was found many times. The chain recombines TRBV5-1 with TRBJ2-4; 12 nucleotides agree with TRBD1. This CDR3 is 16 amino acids long. V shed 0 bases and J 5 bases; nucleotides not matched to a gene: 3. CDR1 SGHRS and CDR2 YFSETQ come from the germline V gene. CDR3 loop: CASSLEGTGGQNIQYF. The CDR3 region has the DNA TGCGCCAGCAGCTTGGAGGGGACAGGGGGCCAAAACATTCAGTACTTC.

This clonotype was picked up a small number of times. The CDR3 region is CASSEASGGIYEQYF. The DNA for the CDR3 is TGTGCCAGCAGTGAGGCTAGCGGAGGGATCTACGAGCAGTACTTC. The genes are TRBV6-1 and TRBJ2-7; 7 bases align to TRBD2. V shed 3 bases, J shed 3 bases, and the junction held 8 bases outside the gene matches. Looked up from germline, CDR1 is MNHNS and CDR2 is SASEGT. The CDR3 consists of 15 residues.

This clonotype was counted a few times. The rearrangement joins TRBV7-9 to TRBJ1-2; TRBD1 is a possible D gene (6 bases). Germline lookup yields CDR1 SEHNR and CDR2 FQNEAQ (reference sequence). V was clipped by 5 bases and J by 6 bases, with 7 bases between them. This CDR3 has 11 amino acids. CDR3 DNA: TGTGCCAGCAGCGAGGGGGATGGCTACACCTTC. Its protein is CASSEGDGYTF.

CDR3 DNA: TGTGCCAGCAGTGAACTCTGGACAGGGGGGACTAGGGCCAAAAACATTCAGTACTTC. This encodes CASSELWTGGTRAKNIQYF. The chain carries TRBV6-1 and TRBJ2-4; 10 nucleotides align to TRBD1. Germline CDR1 reads MNHNS; CDR2 reads SASEGT. V shed 2 bases, J shed 1 base, and the junction held 11 bases outside the gene matches. The CDR3 covers 19 residues.

This clonotype was recorded a few times. The V call is TRBV7-7, the J call TRBJ2-1; the D is unclear. CDR1 is SSHAT and CDR2 is FNYEAQ in the germline V gene (reference sequence). There are 13 residues in the CDR3. V gave up 8 bases and J gave up 0 bases, with 8 bases separating them. The CDR3 loop reads CASGPLSYNEQFF. CDR3 bases: TGTGCCAGCGGTCCCCTCTCCTACAATGAGCAGTTCTTC.

As for this clonotype: This likely comes from a read error, as the CDR3 has no conserved phenylalanine or tryptophan at its end. The rearrangement joins TRBV4-3 to TRBJ2-7; no reliable D call. Germline V CDR1 and CDR2: LGHNA, YSLEER. Deletions cut 0 bases from V and 4 bases from J, with 10 bases between. This CDR3 comprises 14 residues. CDR3 nucleotides: TGCGCCAGCAGCCAAGAGGGGTCGTCATACGAGCAGTACATC. Its translation is CASSQEGSSYEQYI.

The rearrangement uses TRBV10-3 and TRBJ1-3; D possibly corresponds to TRBD1 (5 bases). The CDR3 totals 18 residues. Germline V lookup: CDR1 ENHRY, CDR2 SYGVKD. The V end lost 2 bases, the J end lost 4 bases, and 21 bases lay between the germline ends. The CDR3 spells CAISEPYIGAGYGNTIYF. The CDR3 bases are TGTGCCATCAGTGAGCCCTACATCGGGGCGGGGTACGGAAACACCATATATTTT.

The chain carries TRBV7-2 and TRBJ2-5; 9 bases match TRBD1. This CDR3 contains 16 residues. Trimming at V came to 3 bases and at J to 5 bases, leaving 10 bases not matched to a gene. Germline lookup yields CDR1 SGHTA and CDR2 FQGNSA. The CDR3 here is CASSFSLGQGGETQYF. The CDR3 DNA is TGTGCCAGCAGCTTCTCCTTGGGACAGGGAGGGGAGACCCAGTACTTC.

The chain joins TRBV2 to TRBJ2-1; D gene ambiguous. Trimming shortened V by 9 bases and J by 4 bases, and 10 bases separated the two germline ends. This CDR3 is 12 amino acids long. Germline CDR1 and CDR2: SNHLY and FYNNEI. The CDR3: CARVGPYNEQFF. CDR3 coding DNA: TGTGCCAGGGTAGGACCATACAATGAGCAGTTCTTC.

Only a few counts were recorded for this clonotype. The CDR3 sequence is CASSQVGGVGVTEAFF. The CDR3 region has the DNA TGCGCCAGCAGCCAAGTTGGGGGAGTGGGGGTAACTGAAGCTTTCTTT. The chain recombines TRBV4-3 with TRBJ1-1; D is possibly TRBD1 (5 bases). This CDR3 region has 16 residues. V lost 1 base, J lost 5 bases, and 17 bases lay in between. The germline V gene has CDR1 LGHNA and CDR2 YSLEER.

This clonotype was detected only a few times. The chain uses TRBV18 and TRBJ2-1; D may be TRBD1 or TRBD2 (5 bases each). This CDR3 contains 15 residues. Between the trimmed V and J ends, which lost 4 bases and 6 bases, there was a span of 16 bases. Germline V gene sequence: CDR1 KGHSH, CDR2 LQKENI. The CDR3 DNA reads as TGTGCCAGCTCACTGCGGCAGGGAGAAAGCAATGAGCAGTTCTTC. Protein sequence: CASSLRQGESNEQFF.

Of note for this clonotype: One end of the junction does not line up with germline, which may come from a read error. This chain connects TRBV11-2 to TRBJ2-2; TRBD2 matches at 9 bases. This CDR3 is built from 17 residues. Germline-derived CDR1 and CDR2 are SGHAT and FQNNGV. This CDR3 reads CASSRGGGGAVTGELSF. CDR3 nucleotides: TGTGCCAGCAGTCGAGGTGGCGGGGGGGCCGTCACCGGGGAGCTGTCTTTT.

There are many counts of this clonotype. The rearrangement joins TRBV4-2 to TRBJ1-1, with TRBD1 as a possible D gene (5 bases). Trimming pared 3 bases from V and 11 bases from J, leaving 16 bases between. This CDR3 is 13 amino acids long. Germline lookup yields CDR1 LGHNA and CDR2 YNFKEQ. This CDR3 is CASSQDLQATAFF. The CDR3 DNA follows: TGTGCCAGCAGCCAGGACCTACAGGCCACGGCTTTCTTT.

The chain combines TRBV20-1 with TRBJ2-5, with a weak D call TRBD1 (5 bases). Trimming left V 5 bases short and J 6 bases short, with 13 bases between. Germline V CDR1 and CDR2: DFQATT, SNEGSKA (reference sequence). The CDR3 spans 12 residues. CDR3 sequence reads: CSAGSSGQTQYF. DNA for the CDR3: TGCAGTGCTGGGTCCTCAGGGCAGACCCAGTACTTC.

The rearrangement joins TRBV7-2 to TRBJ2-5; 12 bases align to TRBD2. Germline assignment: CDR1 SGHTA and CDR2 FQGNSA. The CDR3 extends over 16 amino acids. Unmatched junction bases numbered 8, after V lost 4 bases and J lost 5 bases. The DNA of the CDR3 is TGTGCCAGCAGCTCCGCGGGGACTAGCGGGTGGGAGACCCAGTACTTC. Its translation is CASSSAGTSGWETQYF.

In its sample, this clonotype was seen many times. The J gene is TRBJ1-1, the V gene TRBV20-1, with D possibly matching TRBD1 (6 bases). The V and J ends lost 0 bases and 4 bases respectively, with 12 bases between them. The CDR3 covers 14 residues. The V gene's germline CDR1 is DFQATT and CDR2 SNEGSKA (reference sequence). The CDR3 DNA is TGCAGTGCTAGAGATATTGGGGGCGGCACTGAAGCTTTCTTT. Its protein product is CSARDIGGGTEAFF.

This clonotype was picked up one time. A much bigger clone sits one base away, suggesting this may be a read error. The chain carries TRBV18 and TRBJ2-1; tentatively, D is TRBD2 (6 bases). The germline V and J ends were trimmed by 3 bases and 3 bases, with 15 bases remaining between them. This CDR3 spans 16 amino acids. Per germline, CDR1 KGHSH and CDR2 LQKENI. The CDR3 coding sequence is TGTGCCAGCTCACCCTCCGGGGTAGCGGACTACAATGAGCAGTTCTTC. Protein sequence: CASSPSGVADYNEQFF.

This clonotype was detected only a few times. The V gene is TRBV20-1, the J gene TRBJ1-5, with D possibly being TRBD1 (5 bases). CDR1 DFQATT and CDR2 SNEGSKA come from the germline V gene (reference sequence). The CDR3 sequence is 14 residues long. V lost 6 bases, J lost 8 bases, and 20 bases lay in between. The CDR3 sequence: CSAGPGQTREPQHF. In nucleotides, the CDR3 is TGCAGTGCCGGGCCAGGGCAGACGAGGGAGCCCCAGCATTTT.

Many counts were recorded for this clonotype. This chain uses TRBV11-2 with TRBJ2-1, with D unclear. CDR1 is SGHAT and CDR2 is FQNNGV in the germline V gene. The CDR3 has 14 amino acids. V lost 1 base to trimming and J lost 0 bases, with 4 bases between them. CDR3 DNA sequence: TGTGCCAGCAGCTTAGCCAACTCCTACAATGAGCAGTTCTTC. It yields the protein CASSLANSYNEQFF.

The table lists this clonotype with a few counts. The genes are TRBV29-1 and TRBJ1-3; no clear D. The CDR3 contains 12 residues. V gave up 7 bases and J gave up 0 bases, with 7 bases separating them. CDR1 is SQVTM and CDR2 is ANQGSEA in the germline V gene. In nucleotides, the CDR3 is TGCAGCGCAACCTTCTCTGGAAACACCATATATTTT. Protein: CSATFSGNTIYF.

In its sample, this clonotype was seen a few times. The CDR3 sequence: CASIPRELADVTGELFF. The CDR3 DNA sequence: TGCGCCAGCATCCCAAGGGAGCTAGCGGATGTCACCGGGGAGCTGTTTTTT. This rearrangement joins TRBV4-3 to TRBJ2-2, with 7 bases fitting TRBD2. Germline lookup yields CDR1 LGHNA and CDR2 YSLEER. The CDR3 is 17 residues long. V lost 7 bases to trimming and J lost 4 bases; unmatched junction nucleotides: 15.

CDR3 in DNA: TGTGCCAGCTCATCTCCGGGACAGGGTTTCGAGCAGTACTTC. This gives the protein CASSSPGQGFEQYF. This chain connects TRBV18 to TRBJ2-7, with 9 bases fitting TRBD1. This CDR3 spans 14 amino acids. With 5 bases clipped from V and 6 bases from J, the junction kept 8 bases outside the gene matches. Germline lookup yields CDR1 KGHSH and CDR2 LQKENI. Together with reference TRBV18 and TRBJ2-7, the CDR3 gives the full variable domain: NAGVMQNPRHLVRRRGQEARLRCSPMKGHSHVYWYRQLPEEGLKFMVYLQKENIIDESGMPKERFSAEFPKEGPSILRIQQVVRGDSAAYFCASSSPGQGFEQYFGPGTRLTVT.